This paragraph covers one T cell receptor (beta chain) sequence. This entry comes from a study of glioma-infiltrating T cells after dendritic cell vaccination. Turning to the study itself: Treatment, given 2003 to 2012, was autologous tumor lysate-pulsed dendritic cell vaccination.

Sequencing was performed with immunoSEQ multiplex PCR; in TCRdb, only in-frame clones are kept and a portion is missing. This table holds around 67,000 clones, approximately 81% found once. The CDR3 runs 13 residues. The ends were cut back, 5 bases at V and 6 bases at J, with 10 bases in the middle. In germline, CDR1 is MNHEY, CDR2 SMNVEV (reference sequence). Sequencing was performed on blood, taken before dendritic cell vaccination. The origin of this receptor is a human donor with glioblastoma. V usage is TRBV27 and J usage is TRBJ2-2, with D uncertain. The CDR3 coding sequence is TGTGCCAGCAGTCAAAGAGGCCCCGGGGAGCTGTTTTTT. This codes for CASSQRGPGELFF.